This T cell receptor beta chain came from a study of esophageal squamous cell carcinoma under preoperative chemotherapy. Time point given: before preoperative PTX-NDP chemotherapy. This clonotype was detected only once. Each CDR3 protein is one row after TCRdb ran MiXCR on the PCR reads. Among just over 30,000 distinct CDR3 sequences listed, roughly half were seen once. This material was collected from a patient given preoperative chemotherapy. The receptor was derived from a human donor with esophageal squamous cell carcinoma. The donor label of this sample is uncertain.

The CDR3 DNA reads TGTGCCAGCTCCCCCAATAAGGGCACAGGTGAGCAGTATTTT. Translation gives CASSPNKGTGEQYF. The J gene is TRBJ2-2, the V gene TRBV27, with D perhaps TRBD1 (5 bases). The J call may be wrong; the DNA end is better matched by TRBJ2-3. CDR3 length equals 14 residues. The V gene's germline CDR1 is MNHEY and CDR2 SMNVEV (reference sequence).